The clone carrying this T cell receptor beta chain was seen a single time. This entry belongs to a study of blood T cell repertoires in COVID-19. Authors' data handling: Amplifying reference gene primers gave estimates of nucleated cell counts. Some clones are missing from TCRdb's copy, which holds only in-frame ones; the method was immunoSEQ multiplex PCR. V and J calls and clone size follow that table, whereas D and trimming were derived from the DNA. This table holds 270,000 or so clones, under 90% found once. Germline V gene sequence: CDR1 MDHEN, CDR2 SYDVKM. The CDR3 length is 14 residues. Trimming cost V 10 bases and J 1 base; bases outside gene matches: 5.

The sequenced sample was peripheral blood. The sequence was obtained from a human donor in a cohort sampled during active COVID-19. The V and J genes are TRBV28 and TRBJ2-4; 9 nucleotides match TRBD2. In DNA, the CDR3 is TGTGCCACCTCGCGGGGGGGTGCCAAAAACATTCAGTACTTC. It encodes CATSRGGAKNIQYF.